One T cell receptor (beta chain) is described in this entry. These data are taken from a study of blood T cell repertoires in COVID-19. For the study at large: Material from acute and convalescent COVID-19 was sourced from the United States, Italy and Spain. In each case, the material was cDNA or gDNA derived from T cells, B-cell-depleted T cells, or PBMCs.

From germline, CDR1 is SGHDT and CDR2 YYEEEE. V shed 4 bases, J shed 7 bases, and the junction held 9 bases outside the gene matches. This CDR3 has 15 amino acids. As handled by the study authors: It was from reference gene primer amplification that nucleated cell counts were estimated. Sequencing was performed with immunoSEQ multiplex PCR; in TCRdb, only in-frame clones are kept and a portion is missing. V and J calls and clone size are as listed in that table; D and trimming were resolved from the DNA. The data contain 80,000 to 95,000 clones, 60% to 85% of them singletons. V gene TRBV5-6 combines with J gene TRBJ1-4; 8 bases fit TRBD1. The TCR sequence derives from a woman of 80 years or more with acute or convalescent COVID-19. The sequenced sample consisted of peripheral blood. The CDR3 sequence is CASSMRGQGGEKLFF. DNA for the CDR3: TGTGCCAGCAGCATGAGAGGACAGGGAGGTGAAAAACTGTTTTTT. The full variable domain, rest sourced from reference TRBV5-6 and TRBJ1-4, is DAGVTQSPTHLIKTRGQQVTLRCSPKSGHDTVSWYQQALGQGPQFIFQYYEEEERQRGNFPDRFSGHQFPNYSSELNVNALLLGDSALYLCASSMRGQGGEKLFFGSGTQLSVL.